This TCR beta chain was observed in a study of T cells in Graves' hyperthyroidism and ophthalmopathy. Study in general: Once the initial diagnosis was made, peripheral blood was obtained before any treatment.

Study outcomes and limitations: Blood samples included most of the expanded thyroid clonotypes exceeding 0.001.

This clonotype came up many times. Its specificity is unknown. Amplification of TCR beta CDR3 regions used RNA as the template. Carried out on the TCR CDR3, a first-round RT-PCR used the HTBI primer set. TCRdb analysed the multiplex PCR reads with MiXCR anew, one entry per CDR3 protein. Of fewer than 900,000 distinct CDR3 sequences detected, about a sixth appear once; the ten largest clones hold approximately 8.4%. Germline V gene sequence: CDR1 SQVTM, CDR2 ANQGSEA. V shed 7 bases and J shed 0 bases, with 18 bases lying between them. The CDR3 extends over 15 amino acids. Fresh peripheral blood, roughly 9.8 ml of it, supplied the PBMCs.

The chain couples TRBV29-1 to TRBJ1-1; D is undetermined. The clonotype comes from a man between 18 and 35 years old with Graves' hyperthyroidism. The specimen was blood. In nucleotides, the CDR3 is TGCAGCGCTAGCCCTCGGCAGGTCATGAACACTGAAGCTTTCTTT. Encoded protein: CSASPRQVMNTEAFF. Variable domain in full (rest from reference TRBV29-1 and TRBJ1-1): SAVISQKPSRDICQRGTSLTIQCQVDSQVTMMFWYRQQPGQSLTLIATANQGSEATYESGFVIDKFPISRPNLTFSTLTVSNMSPEDSSIYLCSASPRQVMNTEAFFGQGTRLTVV.